One and the same sample provided the 18 T cell receptor beta chains below, sequenced in a study of B cell selection in AIRE deficiency. Assay used: immunoSEQ multiplex PCR; TCRdb lists only in-frame clones, some missing. The repertoire has around 19,000 clones, approximately 97% of them found once; the top ten carry approximately 0.31%. Sorting defined conventional CD4 T cells as CD4+CD127+. Sequencing was carried out using conventional CD4+ T cells sorted from PBMCs. The receptors shown here come from a human donor with AIRE deficiency.

The V call is TRBV6-6, the J call TRBJ1-3, with D possibly matching TRBD1 (6 bases). V lost 7 bases and J lost 2, with 18 bases in between. The CDR3 runs to 16 residues. Per germline, CDR1 MNHNY and CDR2 SVGAGI (reference sequence). CDR3 residues: CASMSTGGGPGNTIYF. CDR3 nucleotide sequence: TGTGCCAGCATGAGTACAGGTGGGGGGCCTGGAAACACCATATATTTT.

The chain joins TRBV9 to TRBJ2-2; D may be TRBD1 (6 bases). CDR3 length: 16 amino acids. V was pared by 0 bases and J by 0 bases, with 9 bases between. From germline, CDR1 is SGDLS and CDR2 YYNGEE. The CDR3: CASSVDGGANTGELFF. As DNA, the CDR3 is TGTGCCAGCAGCGTAGATGGGGGCGCGAACACCGGGGAGCTGTTTTTT.

The genes are TRBV19 and TRBJ2-1; 10 nucleotides align to TRBD1. The CDR3 is made up of 17 amino acids. After removal of 4 bases from V and 3 bases from J, the junction contained 9 bases not matched to a gene. Germline CDR1 and CDR2: LNHDA and SQIVND (reference sequence). CDR3 residues: CASSTAPGQGFYNEQFF. The CDR3 coding sequence is TGTGCCAGTAGTACGGCCCCGGGACAGGGGTTCTACAATGAGCAGTTCTTC.

The chain has TRBV9 and TRBJ2-3; 7 nucleotides agree with TRBD1. The CDR3 extends over 15 amino acids. V gave up 3 bases and J gave up 9 bases; unmatched junction bases: 13. The germline CDR1 and CDR2 sequences are SGDLS and YYNGEE. DNA for the CDR3: TGTGCCAGCAGCGGCCCACAGGGGATTTATTCCACGCAGTATTTT. Encoded protein: CASSGPQGIYSTQYF.

The chain has TRBV7-9 and TRBJ2-2; 9 bases map to TRBD2. The germline CDR1 and CDR2 sequences are SEHNR and FQNEAQ (reference sequence). The J segment lost 2 bases and the V segment lost 3 bases, leaving 7 bases of the junction unmatched. There are 17 residues in the CDR3. DNA for the CDR3: TGTGCCAGCAGCTTTTCTAGCGGGATCACCAACACCGGGGAGCTGTTTTTT. Its translation is CASSFSSGITNTGELFF.

The J gene is TRBJ1-4, the V gene TRBV12-5; tentatively, D is TRBD1 (6 bases). V was trimmed by 2 bases and J by 6 bases, leaving 13 bases between them. Germline V CDR1 and CDR2: LGHNT, FRNRAP. The CDR3 is made up of 15 amino acids. The CDR3 coding sequence is TGTGCTAGTGGTTTGATGGGCAGGGGTGATGAAAAACTGTTTTTT. This codes for CASGLMGRGDEKLFF.

This chain links TRBV10-3 with TRBJ1-2, with 8 bases matching TRBD1. The junction had 13 bases not matched to a gene; V was cut back by 8 bases and J by 5 bases. The CDR3 has 15 residues. The germline CDR1 and CDR2 sequences are ENHRY and SYGVKD. The CDR3: CAIGRTGGDPYGYTF. The CDR3 DNA follows: TGTGCCATCGGGAGAACAGGGGGGGATCCTTATGGCTACACCTTC.

The V and J genes are TRBV11-3 and TRBJ1-3, with D perhaps matching TRBD1 (6 bases). In germline, CDR1 is SGHNT, CDR2 YENEEA. CDR3 length: 15 amino acids. The V end lost 5 bases, the J end lost 2 bases, and 13 bases lay between the germline ends. The CDR3 spells CASSPGAGAGNTIYF. The CDR3 nucleotides are TGTGCCAGCAGCCCGGGAGCAGGGGCTGGAAACACCATATATTTT. Together with reference TRBV11-3 and TRBJ1-3, the CDR3 gives the full variable domain: EAGVVQSPRYKIIEKKQPVAFWCNPISGHNTLYWYLQNLGQGPELLIRYENEEAVDDSQLPKDRFSAERLKGVDSTLKIQPAELGDSAVYLCASSPGAGAGNTIYFGEGSWLTVV.

The chain joins TRBV18 to TRBJ1-2; the match to TRBD1 covers 8 bases. J lost 5 bases, V lost 3 bases, and 8 bases had no gene match. CDR3 length: 15 amino acids. CDR1 and CDR2 (germline): KGHSH, LQKENI. The CDR3 is CASSPSPGQEYGYTF. The CDR3 bases are TGTGCCAGCTCACCGTCCCCGGGACAGGAGTATGGCTACACCTTC.

This clone was counted between two and nine times. The chain uses TRBV4-2 and TRBJ1-2; 10 nucleotides agree with TRBD1. CDR1 is LGHNA, CDR2 YNFKEQ, per germline. J was trimmed by 2 bases and V by 4 bases; bases with no gene match: 7. The CDR3 loop spans 16 amino acids. CDR3 region: CASSRSVGQGNYGYTF. The CDR3 DNA reads as TGTGCCAGCAGCCGTTCGGTGGGACAGGGGAACTATGGCTACACCTTC.

The chain couples TRBV7-2 to TRBJ2-1, with 9 bases identical to TRBD2. V gave up 5 bases and J gave up 10 bases; unmatched junction bases: 9. Per germline, CDR1 SGHTA and CDR2 FQGNSA. CDR3 length equals 14 residues. Here the CDR3 DNA reads TGTGCCAGCAGCCCAAGGGCCACTAGCGGGGAGCAGTTCTTC. Protein product: CASSPRATSGEQFF.

A single count supports this clone. The chain employs TRBV21-1 and TRBJ2-4; TRBD2 reflects the table's D call only, with no check against the DNA. TRBV21-1 is marked as a pseudogene. There are 17 residues in the CDR3. This chain's CDR3 is CASSKVAGAGRCNIQYF. As DNA, the CDR3 is TGTGCCAGCAGCAAAGTGGCGGGTGCAGGGAGGTGTAACATTCAGTACTTC.

The V gene is TRBV7-2, the J gene TRBJ2-3, with a tentative D call TRBD2 (6 bases). From germline, CDR1 is SGHTA and CDR2 FQGNSA. The CDR3 is 15 residues long. V lost 1 base and J lost 4, with 12 bases in between. CDR3 loop: CASSLVSGGADTQYF. Written as DNA, the CDR3 is TGTGCCAGCAGCTTAGTTAGCGGAGGGGCAGATACGCAGTATTTT.

The rearrangement uses TRBV7-2 and TRBJ2-1, with 8 bases identical to TRBD1. Germline V CDR1 and CDR2: SGHTA, FQGNSA. Losses at the gene ends were 4 bases for V and 4 bases for J; bases not matched to a gene: 6. The CDR3 spans 15 residues. In DNA, the CDR3 is TGTGCCAGCAGCTCCCGGACAGGGTTATACAATGAGCAGTTCTTC. This encodes CASSSRTGLYNEQFF. Complete variable domain (other parts from reference TRBV7-2 and TRBJ2-1): GAGVSQSPSNKVTEKGKDVELRCDPISGHTALYWYRQSLGQGLEFLIYFQGNSAPDKSGLPSDRFSAERTGGSVSTLTIQRTQQEDSAVYLCASSSRTGLYNEQFFGPGTRLTVL.

CDR3 amino acids: CASSTRGGVNEKLFF. In DNA form, the CDR3 reads TGTGCCAGCAGTACCCGTGGGGGGGTTAATGAAAAACTGTTTTTT. The chain joins TRBV27 to TRBJ1-4, with a possible D match to TRBD1 (5 bases). The CDR3 sequence is 15 residues long. Trimming removed 5 bases at V and 4 bases at J, with 14 bases between. CDR1 and CDR2 from the germline V gene are MNHEY and SMNVEV (reference sequence).

The chain couples TRBV7-2 to TRBJ1-6; 9 nucleotides agree with TRBD1. Trimming cost V 5 bases and J 10 bases; bases outside gene matches: 6. CDR1 SGHTA and CDR2 FQGNSA come from the germline V gene. CDR3 length: 14 residues. The CDR3 is CASSARDRVSPLHF. The CDR3 DNA reads TGTGCCAGCAGCGCCCGGGACAGGGTATCACCCCTCCACTTT.

DNA of the CDR3: TGTGCCAGCAGCCCTAGAAGGGGAGCCGGCATTCAGTACTTC. Translation: CASSPRRGAGIQYF. The chain employs TRBV13 and TRBJ2-4; D possibly uses TRBD1 or TRBD2 (5 bases each). Trimming left V 5 bases short and J 9 bases short, with 17 bases between. This CDR3 is built from 14 residues. CDR1 is PRHDT, CDR2 FYEKMQ, per germline (reference sequence).

This rearrangement joins TRBV4-3 to TRBJ1-4, with D possibly being TRBD1 (5 bases). Germline CDR1 and CDR2: LGHNA and YSLEER. Trimming left V 4 bases short and J 6 bases short, with 15 bases between. The CDR3 extends over 15 amino acids. The CDR3, as DNA: TGCGCCAGCAGCCGACGCTACGGGGGTGATGAAAAACTGTTTTTT. This sequence encodes CASSRRYGGDEKLFF.